The source of this T cell receptor (beta chain) is a study of CD8 T cells in ankylosing spondylitis (dated 2017 in TCRdb). Describing the broader study: T cell receptor beta repertoires were profiled in healthy donors and ankylosing spondylitis patients so that disease-linked TCR variants could be found. The full study cohort comprised approximately 23 ankylosing spondylitis patients and 110 or so healthy donors. Peripheral blood samples were taken, and synovial fluid was additionally collected from ankylosing spondylitis patients. Overall results and qualifications from the work: Some motif variants were previously reported in synovial fluid and blood of reactive arthritis patients, suggesting common disease-initiation mechanisms. A TCR beta motif of about eight highly homologous amino acid variants appeared characteristic of blood from ankylosing spondylitis patients. According to the report, matched synovial fluid samples from ankylosing spondylitis patients were significantly enriched for the disease-linked clones. The disease-linked clones had a CD8+ phenotype and were found at relatively low frequencies in peripheral blood.

This clonotype was seen a handful of times. The antigen it recognizes is unknown. No base quality values were provided; no much bigger clone lies one nucleotide off. The germline V gene (reference sequence) provides CDR1 SEHNR and CDR2 FQNEAQ. Cut back by 5 bases and 11 bases, the V and J ends lie 20 bases apart. The CDR3, from cysteine to phenylalanine, totals 14 residues. Just the 42-base CDR3 DNA is kept, in frame starting at base 1. Data came from an Illumina HiSeq 2500. Quantitative 5'-RACE with molecular barcodes was the method used to prepare the TCR beta libraries. Per the original workflow: Disease-linked TCR variants were identified with a new computational method built on a probabilistic model of VDJ rearrangement. Starting from the raw public reads, TCRdb applied fastp trimming at Q25, assembled clones with MiXCR and retained in-frame beta chains. For every CDR3 protein sequence, its rows merge into one entry that carries the most common genes and DNA. The V and J calls, along with clone size, are taken from TCRdb and not from the paper's own processing. A total of hundreds of thousands of distinct CDR3 sequences appear in this sample, 25% to 30% of them only once. About 0.89% of the sample lies in the top ten.

The chain links TRBV7-9 with TRBJ2-3; matching of 6 bases hints at TRBD2 as the D gene. This sequence originates from a male donor with ankylosing spondylitis. The sample taken for sequencing was blood, either unsorted or a sorted T cell fraction (not recorded which). The DNA is as follows: TGTGCCAGCAGCCTGACCGGACTCCCGGAGGGGCAGTATTTT. Its protein reads: CASSLTGLPEGQYF.